The T cell receptor (beta chain) described here comes from a study of CD8 T cells in Susac syndrome. Germline values: CDR1 SGHRS, CDR2 YFSETQ. V trimming: 0 bases; J trimming: 5 bases; junction bases outside the gene matches: 6. This CDR3 is built from 15 residues. Random hexamers were used to reverse transcribe roughly 0.45 to 1 ug of RNA. Each CDR3 protein gets one entry after TCRdb re-called the immunoSEQ multiplex PCR reads with MiXCR. The sample has approximately 190,000 distinct CDR3 sequences, about 95% seen once. This sequence joins TRBV5-1 and TRBJ2-5, with 8 bases identical to TRBD2. The source is a human donor with Susac syndrome. The sample was CD8+ T cells from PBMCs. CDR3 loop: CASSLAPGLVETQYF. In DNA form, the CDR3 reads TGCGCCAGCAGCTTGGCCCCGGGACTAGTGGAGACCCAGTACTTC.